The following is a T cell receptor beta chain sequence with its context. Participant age was about 18 to 100 years, and participants resided in approximately 24 US areas. This entry is derived from a study of blood T cell repertoires in COVID-19. The wider study: Nucleic acid was either cDNA or gDNA, and it came from T cells, B-cell-depleted T cells, or PBMCs.

Per the original methods: Scientists estimated how many nucleated cells there were by amplifying reference gene primers. Sequencing used immunoSEQ multiplex PCR; TCRdb keeps in-frame clones, though not all of them. The V and J calls and clone size are taken from that table; D and trimming were inferred from the DNA. The sample carries 200,000 to 250,000 clones, around 89% recorded once. The CDR3 runs 15 residues. Germline V CDR1 and CDR2: KGHSH, LQKENI. Between the trimmed V and J ends, which lost 3 bases and 0 bases, there was a span of 6 bases. The rearrangement links TRBV18 to TRBJ1-6; D is ambiguous. The sample was PBMCs or T cells enriched from blood (not recorded which). The sequence was collected from a man aged 25-40 years who had been exposed to COVID-19. Written as DNA, the CDR3 is TGTGCCAGCTCACCTATTAGCTCCTATAATTCACCCCTCCACTTT. It codes for CASSPISSYNSPLHF.